Listed here are 5 T cell receptor beta chains from one sample, sequenced in a study of OX40 agonist ivuxolimab in advanced cancers. Measured with immunoSEQ multiplex PCR; TCRdb has only the in-frame clones, and not every one. The sample consists of about 90,000 clones, around 89% of them appearing once. Here the sequenced sample was CD4+ or CD8+ T cells sorted from blood, taken in a trial of the OX40 agonist ivuxolimab. The receptors stem from an adult with an advanced solid tumor such as melanoma, head and neck, liver or kidney cancer.

J is TRBJ2-5 and V is TRBV21-1; the table's TRBD2 call for D was not verified on the DNA. Judging by the DNA end, TRBJ2-7 fits better; the J call may be wrong. TRBV21-1 is marked as a pseudogene. This CDR3 has 15 residues. The CDR3 is CASSNSRLITYEQYF. In DNA, the CDR3 is TGTGCCAGCAGCAATAGCAGACTGATTACCTACGAGCAGTACTTC.

The rearrangement uses TRBV9 and TRBJ2-5; TRBD2 matches 7 bases. Losses at the gene ends were 4 bases for V and 2 bases for J; bases not matched to a gene: 8. Germline values: CDR1 SGDLS, CDR2 YYNGEE. The CDR3 has 15 residues. The CDR3 region is CASSPEGGVQETQYF. As DNA, the CDR3 is TGTGCCAGCAGCCCCGAGGGAGGGGTACAAGAGACCCAGTACTTC.

The gene calls are TRBV6-6 and TRBJ2-7, with 8 bases identical to TRBD1. This CDR3 is built from 15 residues. CDR1 is MNHNY, CDR2 SVGAGI, per germline (reference sequence). The junction had 5 bases not matched to a gene; V was cut back by 1 base and J by 3 bases. CDR3 DNA sequence: TGTGCCAGCAGTTACTTGGACAGGGCGCGCTACGAGCAGTACTTC. Amino acid sequence: CASSYLDRARYEQYF.

About this clone: A read error may account for a junction end that differs from germline. J is TRBJ2-1 and V is TRBV7-7, with TRBD2 identical over 11 bases. The CDR3 loop spans 15 amino acids. The germline gives CDR1 SSHAT, CDR2 FNYEAQ (reference sequence). For the CDR3, the DNA is TGTGCTAGCAGCCGAGATCTAGCGGGAGGCAATGAGCAGTTCTTC. Protein sequence: CASSRDLAGGNEQFF.

J is TRBJ1-2 and V is TRBV5-6; D not resolved. Germline V gives CDR1 SGHDT, CDR2 YYEEEE. Trimming took off 0 bases at V and 4 bases at J, with 16 bases between the two ends. The CDR3 extends over 16 amino acids. The CDR3 DNA sequence: TGTGCCAGCAGCTTGGTACAGCATAAGGATGCCTATGGCTACACCTTC. It yields the protein CASSLVQHKDAYGYTF.